This T cell receptor beta chain was identified during a study of T cells in Graves' hyperthyroidism and ophthalmopathy. From RNA transcripts, TCR beta CDR3 regions were amplified. TCR CDR3 underwent first-round RT-PCR with the HTBI primer set. TCRdb reanalysed the multiplex PCR reads using MiXCR and keeps one entry per CDR3 protein. Here the sample spans about 200,000 distinct CDR3 sequences, roughly 18% being singletons. The CDR3 has 14 residues. V was trimmed by 4 bases and J by 4 bases, leaving 14 bases between them. The germline gives CDR1 SQVTM, CDR2 ANQGSEA. Sequenced input: blood. The genes are TRBV29-1 and TRBJ1-3; D is unresolved. This clonotype was sampled from a man aged 40-49 years with Graves' hyperthyroidism. The CDR3 sequence: CSVGGLTGGNTIYF. The CDR3 DNA is TGCAGCGTTGGAGGGTTAACGGGCGGAAACACCATATATTTT.